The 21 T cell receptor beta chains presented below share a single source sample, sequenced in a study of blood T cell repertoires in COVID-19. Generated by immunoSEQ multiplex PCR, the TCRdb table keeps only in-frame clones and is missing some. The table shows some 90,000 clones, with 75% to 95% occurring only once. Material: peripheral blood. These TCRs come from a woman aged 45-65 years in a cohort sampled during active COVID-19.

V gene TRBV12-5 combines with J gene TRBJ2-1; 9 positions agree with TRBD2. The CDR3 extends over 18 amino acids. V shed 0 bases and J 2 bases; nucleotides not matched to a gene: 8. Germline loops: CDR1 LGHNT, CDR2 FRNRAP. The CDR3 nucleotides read TGTGCTAGTGGTTTGGTACTGTCTGAGCGGGGGGCCTACAATGAGCAGTTCTTC. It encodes CASGLVLSERGAYNEQFF.

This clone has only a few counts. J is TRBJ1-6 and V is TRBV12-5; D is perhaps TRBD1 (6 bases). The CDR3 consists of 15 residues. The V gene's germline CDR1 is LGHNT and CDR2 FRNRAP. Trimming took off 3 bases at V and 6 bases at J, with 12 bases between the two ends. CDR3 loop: CASGFQDRPNSPLHF. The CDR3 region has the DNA TGTGCTAGTGGTTTCCAGGACAGACCTAATTCACCCCTCCACTTT.

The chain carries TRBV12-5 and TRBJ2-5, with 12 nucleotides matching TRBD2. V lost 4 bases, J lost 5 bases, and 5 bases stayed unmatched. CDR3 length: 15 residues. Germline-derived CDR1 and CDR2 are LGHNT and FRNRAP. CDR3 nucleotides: TGTGCTAGTGGTTCCGGACTAGCGGGATTGGAGACCCAGTACTTC. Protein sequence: CASGSGLAGLETQYF.

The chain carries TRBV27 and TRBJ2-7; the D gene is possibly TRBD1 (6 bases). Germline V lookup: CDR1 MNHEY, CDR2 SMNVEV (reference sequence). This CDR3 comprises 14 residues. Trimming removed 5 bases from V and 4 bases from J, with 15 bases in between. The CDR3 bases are TGTGCCAGCAGTCCCCTAGGACAGCGTTACGAGCAGTACTTC. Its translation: CASSPLGQRYEQYF.

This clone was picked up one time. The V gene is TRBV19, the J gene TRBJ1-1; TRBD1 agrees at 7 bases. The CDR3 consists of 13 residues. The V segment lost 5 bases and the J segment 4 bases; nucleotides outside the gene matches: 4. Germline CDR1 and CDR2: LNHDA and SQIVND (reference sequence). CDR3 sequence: CASSSDRATEAFF. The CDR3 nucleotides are TGTGCCAGTAGTTCTGACAGGGCCACTGAAGCTTTCTTT.

DNA of the CDR3: TGTGCCAGCAGCTTCGGTATCGAGGCAGATACGCAGTATTTT. Translation gives CASSFGIEADTQYF. The chain couples TRBV7-2 to TRBJ2-3, with D hard to call. The length of the CDR3 is 14 residues. V was pared by 3 bases and J by 4 bases, with 11 bases between. Germline values: CDR1 SGHTA, CDR2 FQGNSA.

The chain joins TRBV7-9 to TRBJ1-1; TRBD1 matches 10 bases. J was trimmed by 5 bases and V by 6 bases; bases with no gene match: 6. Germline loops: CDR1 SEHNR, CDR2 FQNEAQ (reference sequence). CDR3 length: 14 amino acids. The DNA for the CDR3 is TGTGCCAGCAGACAGACAGGGGGCGAGACTGAAGCTTTCTTT. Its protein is CASRQTGGETEAFF.

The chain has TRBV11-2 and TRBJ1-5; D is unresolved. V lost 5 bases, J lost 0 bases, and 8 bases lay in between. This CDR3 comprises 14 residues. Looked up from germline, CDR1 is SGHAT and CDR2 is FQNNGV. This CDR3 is CASSAQDSNQPQHF. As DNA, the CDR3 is TGTGCCAGCAGCGCTCAGGATAGCAATCAGCCCCAGCATTTT.

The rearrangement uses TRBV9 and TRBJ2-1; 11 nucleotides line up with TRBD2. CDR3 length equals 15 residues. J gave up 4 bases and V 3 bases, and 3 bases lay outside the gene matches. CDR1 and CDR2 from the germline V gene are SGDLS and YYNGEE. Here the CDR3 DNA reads TGTGCCAGCAGCGAGGGACTAGCGGCTTACAATGAGCAGTTCTTC. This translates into CASSEGLAAYNEQFF. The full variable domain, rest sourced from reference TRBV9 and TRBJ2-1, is DSGVTQTPKHLITATGQRVTLRCSPRSGDLSVYWYQQSLDQGLQFLIQYYNGEERAKGNILERFSAQQFPDLHSELNLSSLELGDSALYFCASSEGLAAYNEQFFGPGTRLTVL.

DNA for the CDR3: TGTGCCAGCAGTTTCATAGGGGGCAGCGGCTACACCTTC. Translated: CASSFIGGSGYTF. The rearrangement links TRBV12-3 or TRBV12-4 to TRBJ1-2; 7 bases align to TRBD1. This CDR3 region has 13 residues. With V trimmed by 3 bases and J by 8 bases, 6 bases remained unmatched.

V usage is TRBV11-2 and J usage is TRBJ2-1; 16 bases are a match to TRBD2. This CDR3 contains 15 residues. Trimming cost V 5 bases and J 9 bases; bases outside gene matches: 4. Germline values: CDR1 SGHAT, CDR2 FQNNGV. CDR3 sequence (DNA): TGTGCCAGCAGCGCCGGGACTAGCGGGAGGGGTGAGCAGTTCTTC. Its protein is CASSAGTSGRGEQFF. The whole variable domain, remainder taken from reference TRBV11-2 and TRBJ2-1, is EAGVAQSPRYKIIEKRQSVAFWCNPISGHATLYWYQQILGQGPKLLIQFQNNGVVDDSQLPKDRFSAERLKGVDSTLKIQPAKLEDSAVYLCASSAGTSGRGEQFFGPGTRLTVL.

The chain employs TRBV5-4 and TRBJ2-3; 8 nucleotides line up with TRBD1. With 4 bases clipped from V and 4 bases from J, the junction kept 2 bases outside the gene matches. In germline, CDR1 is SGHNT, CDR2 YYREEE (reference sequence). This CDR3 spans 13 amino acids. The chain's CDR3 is CASSLQGADTQYF. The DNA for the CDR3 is TGTGCCAGCAGCCTACAGGGGGCAGATACGCAGTATTTT.

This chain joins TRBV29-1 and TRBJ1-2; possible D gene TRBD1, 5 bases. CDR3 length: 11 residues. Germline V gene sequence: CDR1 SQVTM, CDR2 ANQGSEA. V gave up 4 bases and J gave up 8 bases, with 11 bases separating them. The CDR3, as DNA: TGCAGCGTTGGGGGCGGTGCCGGCTACACCTTC. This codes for CSVGGGAGYTF.

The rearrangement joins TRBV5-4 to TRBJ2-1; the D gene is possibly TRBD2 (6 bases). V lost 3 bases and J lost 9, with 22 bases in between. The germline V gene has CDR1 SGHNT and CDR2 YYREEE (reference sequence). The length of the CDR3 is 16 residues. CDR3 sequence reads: CASSYKPGAEGSEQFF. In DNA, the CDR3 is TGTGCCAGCAGCTATAAACCGGGAGCGGAGGGGAGTGAGCAGTTCTTC.

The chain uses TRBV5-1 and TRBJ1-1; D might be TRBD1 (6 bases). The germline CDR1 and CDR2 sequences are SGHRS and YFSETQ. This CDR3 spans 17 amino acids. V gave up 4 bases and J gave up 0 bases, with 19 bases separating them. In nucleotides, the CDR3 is TGCGCCAGCAGCCCGCCCGTGGCAGGGGCCATGAACACTGAAGCTTTCTTT. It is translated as CASSPPVAGAMNTEAFF. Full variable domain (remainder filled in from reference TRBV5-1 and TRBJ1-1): KAGVTQTPRYLIKTRGQQVTLSCSPISGHRSVSWYQQTPGQGLQFLFEYFSETQRNKGNFPGRFSGRQFSNSRSEMNVSTLELGDSALYLCASSPPVAGAMNTEAFFGQGTRLTVV.

CDR3 region: CASSSSTEQFF. The CDR3, as DNA: TGTGCCAGCAGCTCGTCGACAGAGCAGTTCTTC. The rearrangement joins TRBV7-9 to TRBJ2-1; D unresolved. Germline V lookup: CDR1 SEHNR, CDR2 FQNEAQ (reference sequence). Trimming pared 4 bases from V and 10 bases from J, leaving 8 bases between. The CDR3 spans 11 residues.

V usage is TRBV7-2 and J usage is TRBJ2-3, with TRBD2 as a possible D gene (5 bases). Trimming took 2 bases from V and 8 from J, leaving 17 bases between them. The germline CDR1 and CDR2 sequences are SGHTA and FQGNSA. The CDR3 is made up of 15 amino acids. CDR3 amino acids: CASSLSATRRGTQYF. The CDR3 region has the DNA TGTGCCAGCAGCTTATCAGCGACCCGTCGGGGTACGCAGTATTTT.

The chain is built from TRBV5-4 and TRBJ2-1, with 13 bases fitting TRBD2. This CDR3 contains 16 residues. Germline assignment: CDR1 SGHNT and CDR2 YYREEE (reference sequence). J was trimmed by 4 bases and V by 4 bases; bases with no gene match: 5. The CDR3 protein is CASSTSGGALYNEQFF. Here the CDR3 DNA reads TGTGCCAGCAGCACTAGCGGGGGGGCTCTTTACAATGAGCAGTTCTTC.

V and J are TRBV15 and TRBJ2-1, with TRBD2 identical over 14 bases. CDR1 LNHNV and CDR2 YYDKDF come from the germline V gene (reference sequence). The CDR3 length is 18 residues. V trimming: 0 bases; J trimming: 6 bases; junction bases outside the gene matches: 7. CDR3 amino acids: CATSRDLRLAGGSNEQFF. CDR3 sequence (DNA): TGTGCCACCAGCAGAGACTTACGACTAGCGGGGGGGAGCAATGAGCAGTTCTTC.

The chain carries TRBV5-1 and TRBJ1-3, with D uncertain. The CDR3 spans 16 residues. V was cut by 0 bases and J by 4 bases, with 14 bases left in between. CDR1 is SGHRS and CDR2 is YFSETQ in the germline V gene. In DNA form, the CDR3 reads TGCGCCAGCAGCTTGGGTGTGGTTGGGAGAGGAAACACCATATATTTT. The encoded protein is CASSLGVVGRGNTIYF.

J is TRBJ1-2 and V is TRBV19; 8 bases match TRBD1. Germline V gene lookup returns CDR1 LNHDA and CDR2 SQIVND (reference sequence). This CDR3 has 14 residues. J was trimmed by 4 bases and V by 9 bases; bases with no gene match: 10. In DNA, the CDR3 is TGTGCCAGCGCCGGACAGGGTGAAAGCTATGGCTACACCTTC. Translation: CASAGQGESYGYTF.